This T cell receptor beta chain was documented in a study of early T cells in non-severe SARS-CoV-2 infection. Overall study: Whole-blood bulk RNA, unsorted, was sequenced, and chains were unpaired.

Attached unique molecular identifiers marked individual cDNA molecules. TCRdb reprocessed the 5' RACE reads via MiXCR and lists one record per CDR3 protein. This repertoire shows about 59,000 distinct CDR3 sequences, around 13% found once; its top ten account for approximately 8.5%. The germline V gene encodes CDR1 SGDLS and CDR2 YYNGEE. Trimming shortened V by 4 bases and J by 4 bases, and 18 bases separated the two germline ends. The CDR3 covers 17 residues. This sample comprised whole blood, obtained at baseline. The chain combines TRBV9 with TRBJ1-6; D gene unclear. This sequence originates from an adult who was a healthcare worker with PCR-confirmed SARS-CoV-2 infection or an uninfected control (not recorded which). As DNA, the CDR3 is TGTGCCAGCAGCACCGGCGCTGGCGCTCCTTATAATTCACCCCTCCACTTT. Translating it yields CASSTGAGAPYNSPLHF. Supplemented by reference TRBV9 and TRBJ1-6, the full variable domain reads DSGVTQTPKHLITATGQRVTLRCSPRSGDLSVYWYQQSLDQGLQFLIQYYNGEERAKGNILERFSAQQFPDLHSELNLSSLELGDSALYFCASSTGAGAPYNSPLHFGNGTRLTVT.